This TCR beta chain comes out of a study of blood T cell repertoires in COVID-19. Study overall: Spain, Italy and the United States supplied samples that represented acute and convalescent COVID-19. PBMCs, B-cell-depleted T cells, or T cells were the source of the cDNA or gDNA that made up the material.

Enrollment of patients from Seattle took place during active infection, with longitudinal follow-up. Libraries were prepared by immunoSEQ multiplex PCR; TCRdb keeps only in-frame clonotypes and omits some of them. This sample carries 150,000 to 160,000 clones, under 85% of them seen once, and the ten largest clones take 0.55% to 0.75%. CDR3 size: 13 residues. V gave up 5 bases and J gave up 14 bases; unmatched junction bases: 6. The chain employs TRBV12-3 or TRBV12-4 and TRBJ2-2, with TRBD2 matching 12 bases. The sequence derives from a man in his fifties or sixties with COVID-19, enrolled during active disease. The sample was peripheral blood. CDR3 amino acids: CASSPGLAGQLFF. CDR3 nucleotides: TGTGCCAGCAGTCCAGGACTAGCGGGGCAACTGTTTTTT.